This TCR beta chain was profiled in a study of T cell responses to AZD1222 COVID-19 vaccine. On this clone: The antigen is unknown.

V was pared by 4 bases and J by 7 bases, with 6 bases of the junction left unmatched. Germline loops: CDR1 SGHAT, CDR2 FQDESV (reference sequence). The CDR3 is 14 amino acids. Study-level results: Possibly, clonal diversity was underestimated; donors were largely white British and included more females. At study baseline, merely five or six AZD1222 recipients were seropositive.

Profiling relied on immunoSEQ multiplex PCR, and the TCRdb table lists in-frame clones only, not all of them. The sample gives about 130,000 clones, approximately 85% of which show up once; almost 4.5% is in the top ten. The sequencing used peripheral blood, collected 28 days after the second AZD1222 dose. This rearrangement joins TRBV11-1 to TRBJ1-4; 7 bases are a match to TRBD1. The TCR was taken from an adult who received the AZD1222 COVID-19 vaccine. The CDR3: CASSSTGVGEKLFF. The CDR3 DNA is TGTGCCAGCAGCTCAACAGGGGTCGGTGAAAAACTGTTTTTT.